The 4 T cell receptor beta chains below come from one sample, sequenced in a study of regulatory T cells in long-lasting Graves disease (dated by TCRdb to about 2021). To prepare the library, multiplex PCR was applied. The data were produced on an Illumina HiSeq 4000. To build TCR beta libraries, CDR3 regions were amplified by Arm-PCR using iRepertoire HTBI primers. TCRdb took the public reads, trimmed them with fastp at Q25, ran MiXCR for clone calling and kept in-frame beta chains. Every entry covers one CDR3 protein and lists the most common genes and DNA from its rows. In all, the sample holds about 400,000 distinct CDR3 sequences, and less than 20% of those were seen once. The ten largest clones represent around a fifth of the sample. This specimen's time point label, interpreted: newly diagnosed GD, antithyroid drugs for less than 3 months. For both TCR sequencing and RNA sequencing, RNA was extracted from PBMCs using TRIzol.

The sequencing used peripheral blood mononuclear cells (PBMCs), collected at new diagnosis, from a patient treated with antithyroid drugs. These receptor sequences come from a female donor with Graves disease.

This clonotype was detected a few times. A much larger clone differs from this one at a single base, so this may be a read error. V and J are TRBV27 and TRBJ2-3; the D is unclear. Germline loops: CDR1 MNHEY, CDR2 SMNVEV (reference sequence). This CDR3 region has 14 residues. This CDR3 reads CAGSIFLSTDTQYF. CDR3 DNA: TGTGCCGGCAGTATATTTCTCAGCACAGATACGCAGTATTTT.

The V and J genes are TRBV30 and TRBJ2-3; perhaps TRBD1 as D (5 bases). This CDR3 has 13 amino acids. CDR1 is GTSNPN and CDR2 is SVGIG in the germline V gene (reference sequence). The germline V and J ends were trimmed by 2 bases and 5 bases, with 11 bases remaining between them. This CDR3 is CAWSKGSEDTQYF. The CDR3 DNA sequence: TGTGCCTGGAGTAAGGGGTCGGAAGATACGCAGTATTTT.

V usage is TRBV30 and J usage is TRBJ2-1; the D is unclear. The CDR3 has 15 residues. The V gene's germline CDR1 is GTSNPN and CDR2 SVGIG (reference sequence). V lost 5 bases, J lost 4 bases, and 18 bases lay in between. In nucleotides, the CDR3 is TGTGCCTGGGGTCCAGAGGATGGGAATTACAATGAGCAGTTCTTC. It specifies CAWGPEDGNYNEQFF.

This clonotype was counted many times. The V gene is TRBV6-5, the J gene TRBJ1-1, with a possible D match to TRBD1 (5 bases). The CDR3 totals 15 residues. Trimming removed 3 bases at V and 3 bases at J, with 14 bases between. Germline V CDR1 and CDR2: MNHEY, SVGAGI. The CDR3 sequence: CASSYPTETDTEAFF. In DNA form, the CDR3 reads TGTGCCAGCAGTTATCCGACAGAAACAGACACTGAAGCTTTCTTT.